These 30 T cell receptor beta chains were sequenced from one sample in a study of T cell clonality in common variable immunodeficiency. General study points: In common variable immunodeficiency, TCR beta chains reportedly carried fewer deletions and N-nucleotide insertions.

Here immunoSEQ multiplex PCR was the method, and the copy in TCRdb shows in-frame clones only, minus some. The sample holds 25,000 or so clones, and no clone turns up only once. These receptors have no known antigen. The sequenced material came from peripheral blood mononuclear cells. Source of these receptors: a human donor with common variable immunodeficiency.

This clone has ten or more counts. The read falls 3 residues short of the CDR3 end, and the missing part is taken from the germline J gene. The genes are TRBV18 and TRBJ2-7; D is perhaps TRBD1 (5 bases). The CDR3 covers 16 residues. V shed 3 bases and J shed 0 bases, with 15 bases lying between them. The germline V gene encodes CDR1 KGHSH and CDR2 LQKENI. CDR3 amino acids: CASSPPVGQGSYEQYF. The DNA read from the CDR3 is TGTGCCAGCTCACCTCCGGTGGGCCAGGGCTCCTACGAG.

This clone has ten or more counts. Coverage ceases 3 residues before the CDR3 finishes, and the germline J gene fills in the end. V gene TRBV18 combines with J gene TRBJ1-4; 7 nucleotides line up with TRBD1. The J segment lost 8 bases and the V segment lost 5 bases, leaving 8 bases of the junction unmatched. This CDR3 contains 14 residues. CDR1 KGHSH and CDR2 LQKENI come from the germline V gene. Incomplete CDR3 DNA: TGTGCCAGCTCAGCTAGACAGGGAATCGAAAAA. As protein: CASSARQGIEK. The full CDR3 protein reads CASSARQGIEKLFF. Variable domain in full (rest from reference TRBV18 and TRBJ1-4): NAGVMQNPRHLVRRRGQEARLRCSPMKGHSHVYWYRQLPEEGLKFMVYLQKENIIDESGMPKERFSAEFPKEGPSILRIQQVVRGDSAAYFCASSARQGIEKLFFGSGTQLSVL.

To note about this clone: The CDR3 end lies 3 residues beyond the end of the read and is filled in from the germline J gene. The chain is built from TRBV6-1 and TRBJ1-4, with D perhaps TRBD1 (5 bases). In germline, CDR1 is MNHNS, CDR2 SASEGT. This CDR3 region has 14 residues. The V and J ends lost 2 bases and 8 bases respectively, with 12 bases between them. This CDR3 reads CASSESGGREKLFF. CDR3 bases read: TGTGCCAGCAGTGAATCGGGGGGAAGGGAAAAA.

This clone has more than one count but fewer than ten. The read halts 3 residues ahead of the CDR3 end, with the missing end drawn from the germline J gene. The V and J genes are TRBV7-9 and TRBJ1-5, with a possible D match to TRBD1 (5 bases). In germline, CDR1 is SEHNR, CDR2 FQNEAQ (reference sequence). V was shortened by 1 base and J by 6 bases, with 7 bases between the two germline ends. CDR3 length: 13 amino acids. The CDR3 is CASSLGQGQPQHF. The CDR3 bases that were read are TGTGCCAGCAGCTTAGGGCAGGGTCAGCCC.

In the case of this clone: The read terminates 3 residues ahead of where the CDR3 ends, so the germline J gene completes it. J is TRBJ2-3 and V is TRBV6-1, with 9 bases identical to TRBD2. This CDR3 spans 14 amino acids. From germline, CDR1 is MNHNS and CDR2 SASEGT. V was pared by 4 bases and J by 6 bases, with 5 bases of the junction left unmatched. The CDR3 bases that were read are TGTGCCAGCAGTGGGAAGCGGGGGGTTGATACG. It translates to CASSGKRGVDT. The entire CDR3 protein is CASSGKRGVDTQYF.

This clone has at least ten counts. The CDR3 is cut off 3 residues early in the read; its end comes from the germline J gene. The rearrangement uses TRBV7-9 and TRBJ1-1, with 7 bases fitting TRBD1. The junction had 6 bases not matched to a gene; V was cut back by 5 bases and J by 0 bases. CDR1 is SEHNR, CDR2 FQNEAQ, per germline (reference sequence). This CDR3 has 15 residues. CDR3 residues: CASSISGTVNTEAFF. The DNA read from the CDR3 is TGTGCCAGCAGCATTTCCGGGACAGTGAACACTGAA. The full variable domain, its missing parts supplied by reference TRBV7-9 and TRBJ1-1, is DTGVSQNPRHKITKRGQNVTFRCDPISEHNRLYWYRQTLGQGPEFLTYFQNEAQLEKSRLLSDRFSAERPKGSFSTLEIQRTEQGDSAMYLCASSISGTVNTEAFFGQGTRLTVV.

A word on this clone: The read falls 3 residues short of the CDR3 end, and the missing part is taken from the germline J gene. The rearrangement uses TRBV6-7 and TRBJ2-5; 11 nucleotides match TRBD1. TRBV6-7 is an open reading frame whose function is uncertain. The CDR3 spans 13 residues. Losses at the gene ends were 10 bases for V and 6 bases for J; bases not matched to a gene: 7. Partial CDR3 DNA: TGTGCCATCCGCCGGACAGGGGGCCAGACC. Its protein product is CAIRRTGGQT. The full CDR3 protein reads CAIRRTGGQTQYF.

Note on this clone: The read falls 3 residues short of the CDR3 end, and the missing part is taken from the germline J gene. This chain links TRBV20-1 with TRBJ1-1, with 7 bases that match TRBD1. Germline V gives CDR1 DFQATT, CDR2 SNEGSKA (reference sequence). There are 13 residues in the CDR3. J was trimmed by 4 bases and V by 3 bases; bases with no gene match: 5. The CDR3 is CSASLSGGTEAFF. CDR3 DNA (partial): TGCAGTGCTAGCCTGTCAGGGGGCACTGAA.

This clone came up many times. With the read ending 3 residues before the CDR3 end, the germline J gene is used to fill in that end. This chain connects TRBV7-9 to TRBJ2-5; D is perhaps TRBD1 (6 bases). Germline lookup yields CDR1 SEHNR and CDR2 FQNEAQ (reference sequence). The CDR3 contains 15 residues. The V and J ends lost 0 bases and 2 bases respectively, with 10 bases between them. CDR3 in amino acids: CASSLAGAQQETQYF. CDR3 DNA (partial): TGTGCCAGCAGCTTAGCGGGGGCCCAGCAAGAGACC.

This clone was seen many times. Read data end 3 residues before the CDR3 end; the end is taken from the germline J gene. The chain combines TRBV5-1 with TRBJ2-6, with D possibly matching TRBD1 (6 bases). V lost 4 bases to trimming and J lost 4 bases, with 9 bases between them. The germline V gene encodes CDR1 SGHRS and CDR2 YFSETQ. The CDR3 is 14 amino acids. CDR3 sequence: CASSKGDGANVLTF. The DNA read from the CDR3 is TGCGCCAGCAGCAAGGGGGACGGGGCCAACGTC.

As concerns this clone: Coverage ceases 3 residues before the CDR3 finishes, and the germline J gene fills in the end. J is TRBJ2-7 and V is TRBV7-9; TRBD1 agrees at 9 bases. This CDR3 has 13 residues. Per the germline V gene, CDR1 is SEHNR and CDR2 is FQNEAQ (reference sequence). The V and J ends lost 4 bases and 3 bases, in that order; junction bases with no gene match: 1. CDR3 amino acids: CASSSTGGYEQYF. The CDR3 DNA, read in part, is TGTGCCAGCAGCTCGACAGGGGGCTACGAG.

In its sample, this clone was seen a few times. The read terminates 3 residues ahead of where the CDR3 ends, so the germline J gene completes it. The chain couples TRBV7-3 to TRBJ1-6; no reliable D call. CDR1 is SGHTA and CDR2 is FQGTGA in the germline V gene. V shed 2 bases and J shed 7 bases, with 6 bases lying between them. The CDR3 totals 13 residues. The CDR3 protein is CASSLSGNSPLHF. The DNA read from the CDR3 is TGTGCCAGCAGCTTATCTGGCAATTCACCC.

Ten or more counts support this clone. The read stops 3 residues short of the end of the CDR3; the missing end is completed from the germline J gene. This chain joins TRBV19 and TRBJ1-2; D is unresolved. Trimming took 2 bases from V and 2 from J, leaving 9 bases between them. Per the germline V gene, CDR1 is LNHDA and CDR2 is SQIVND (reference sequence). The CDR3 runs to 14 residues. The CDR3 DNA, read in part, is TGTGCCAGTAGTATACCTCAAGGGAACTATGGC. As protein: CASSIPQGNYG. The full CDR3 reads CASSIPQGNYGYTF.

In the case of this clone: The CDR3 end is not reached by the read, which stops 3 residues before it; the germline J gene fills it in. The V and J genes are TRBV19 and TRBJ1-1; D not resolved. Germline assignment: CDR1 LNHDA and CDR2 SQIVND (reference sequence). V gave up 7 bases and J gave up 0 bases, with 12 bases separating them. CDR3 size: 14 residues. CDR3 DNA (partial): TGTGCCAGTAAACAATACAATCTGAACACTGAA. Amino acids: CASKQYNLNTE. The CDR3 as a whole reads CASKQYNLNTEAFF.

Concerning this clone itself: The read terminates 3 residues before the CDR3 end, so the remaining end is supplied by the germline J gene. This chain connects TRBV7-8 to TRBJ1-5; TRBD1 is a possible D gene (6 bases). There are 15 residues in the CDR3. V was shortened by 1 base and J by 2 bases, with 9 bases between the two germline ends. Germline V gives CDR1 SGHVS, CDR2 FQNEAQ. CDR3 DNA (partial): TGTGCCAGCAGCTTAGTAGGGGGAGGCAATCAGCCC. It codes for CASSLVGGGNQP. The CDR3, in full, reads CASSLVGGGNQPQHF.

This clone has just a few counts. Sequencing ends 3 residues short of the CDR3 end; the germline J gene provides the rest. The same CDR3 also results from other DNA sequences found in this sample. The chain joins TRBV7-6 to TRBJ2-7; no definite D call. In germline, CDR1 is SGHVS, CDR2 FNYEAQ. The CDR3 extends over 13 amino acids. V was cut by 1 base and J by 6 bases, with 10 bases left in between. CDR3 DNA, as far as it was read: TGTGCCAGCAGCTTAGGCGAACGTTCCGAG. Its protein is CASSLGERSE. The CDR3 reads in full as CASSLGERSEQYF.

This clone was counted only a few times. Read sequence stops 3 residues before the CDR3 end, and the germline J gene provides the missing end. V gene TRBV19 combines with J gene TRBJ1-1, with TRBD1 as a possible D gene (6 bases). The V end lost 3 bases, the J end lost 4 bases, and 18 bases lay between the germline ends. Per the germline V gene, CDR1 is LNHDA and CDR2 is SQIVND (reference sequence). CDR3 size: 16 residues. CDR3 loop: CASSIVQGGRGTEAFF. Incomplete CDR3 DNA: TGTGCCAGTAGTATCGTACAGGGAGGGCGCGGCACTGAA.

This clone was detected ten times or more. The read is 3 residues too short to cover the CDR3 end, so that end is filled in from the germline J gene. The chain carries TRBV29-1 and TRBJ1-1; 7 bases line up with TRBD1. There are 13 residues in the CDR3. CDR1 is SQVTM and CDR2 is ANQGSEA in the germline V gene. The CDR3 spells CSSGEGAGGGAFF. Partial CDR3 DNA: TGCAGCTCTGGGGAGGGGGCCGGAGGCGGA. The complete variable domain, with remaining parts taken from reference TRBV29-1 and TRBJ1-1, reads SAVISQKPSRDICQRGTSLTIQCQVDSQVTMMFWYRQQPGQSLTLIATANQGSEATYESGFVIDKFPISRPNLTFSTLTVSNMSPEDSSIYLCSSGEGAGGGAFFGQGTRLTVV.

Ten or more counts support this clone. The CDR3 extends 3 residues past the end of the read, so its final part is completed from the germline J gene. The gene calls are TRBV13 and TRBJ2-1; 7 bases match TRBD2. From germline, CDR1 is PRHDT and CDR2 FYEKMQ (reference sequence). J gave up 5 bases and V 4 bases, and 8 bases lay outside the gene matches. The CDR3 runs 15 residues. CDR3: CASSSRLAANNEQFF. The part of the CDR3 DNA that was read is TGTGCCAGCAGCTCCCGGCTAGCGGCAAACAATGAG.

This clone came up a few times. From the germline J gene comes the end of the CDR3, since the read stops 3 residues before it. This chain links TRBV2 with TRBJ2-1; D may be TRBD1 (6 bases). Trimming took 0 bases from V and 6 from J, leaving 9 bases between them. The CDR3 is made up of 14 amino acids. Germline lookup yields CDR1 SNHLY and CDR2 FYNNEI. The CDR3 bases that were read are TGTGCCAGCAGTGAAGCGCTACAGGGCAATGAG. Protein sequence: CASSEALQGNE. In full, the CDR3 is CASSEALQGNEQFF.

CDR3 DNA, as far as it was read: TGTGCCAGCAGCTTAGGTTTAGCCTCGAACTATGGC. Its protein product is CASSLGLASNYG. The CDR3 reads in full as CASSLGLASNYGYTF. The chain employs TRBV7-2 and TRBJ1-2; no definite D call. The read gets to within 3 residues of the CDR3 end, and the germline J gene fills in the rest. Germline CDR1 is SGHTA and CDR2 is FQGNSA. The CDR3 is made up of 15 amino acids. The V and J ends lost 1 base and 2 bases respectively, with 11 bases between them.

This clone was seen repeatedly, ten times or more. The read ends 3 residues before the CDR3 terminus; that terminus is restored from the germline J gene. The chain recombines TRBV30 with TRBJ2-1; 12 nucleotides align to TRBD2. Germline CDR1 reads GTSNPN; CDR2 reads SVGIG (reference sequence). The CDR3 runs to 15 residues. The junction had 6 bases not matched to a gene; V was cut back by 3 bases and J by 6 bases. CDR3 region: CAWSRRTSGTNEQFF. Incomplete CDR3 DNA: TGTGCCTGGAGCCGCCGGACTAGCGGGACCAATGAG.

This clone was counted a few times. The read ends 3 residues before the CDR3 terminus; that terminus is restored from the germline J gene. This sequence joins TRBV7-9 and TRBJ2-1; 10 positions agree with TRBD2. V dropped 10 bases and J dropped 6; count of bases not matched to a gene: 9. CDR1 is SEHNR and CDR2 is FQNEAQ in the germline V gene (reference sequence). The CDR3 loop spans 14 amino acids. The CDR3 loop is CAITKLAGINEQFF. The covered CDR3 bases are TGTGCCATCACCAAACTAGCGGGGATCAATGAG.

This clone was recorded at least ten times. The covered CDR3 bases are TGTGCCAGCTCACCAACGGACAGGGGGGGTATCAATGAG. Translated: CASSPTDRGGINE. The CDR3 as a whole reads CASSPTDRGGINEQFF. The rearrangement joins TRBV18 to TRBJ2-1; 10 bases are a match to TRBD1. The read terminates 3 residues ahead of where the CDR3 ends, so the germline J gene completes it. V lost 2 bases to trimming and J lost 6 bases; unmatched junction nucleotides: 7. The germline V gene encodes CDR1 KGHSH and CDR2 LQKENI. This CDR3 contains 16 residues.

This clone came up many times. The read halts 3 residues ahead of the CDR3 end, with the missing end drawn from the germline J gene. The V gene is TRBV10-3, the J gene TRBJ1-1; D not resolved. CDR3 length: 13 amino acids. Looked up from germline, CDR1 is ENHRY and CDR2 is SYGVKD. V lost 6 bases and J lost 4, with 12 bases in between. The CDR3 loop reads CAIRRYSGTEAFF. The part of the CDR3 DNA that was read is TGTGCCATCAGAAGGTACAGTGGCACTGAA.

In its sample, this clone was seen a few times. Coverage ceases 3 residues before the CDR3 finishes, and the germline J gene fills in the end. The V and J genes are TRBV6-1 and TRBJ2-7, with D tentatively TRBD1 (6 bases). The germline gives CDR1 MNHNS, CDR2 SASEGT. The CDR3 loop spans 14 amino acids. V dropped 4 bases and J dropped 2 bases, with 12 bases sitting between them. The part of the CDR3 DNA that was read is TGTGCCAGCAGTGCAGGACAGCGGACCTACGAG. It encodes CASSAGQRTYE. The entire CDR3 protein reads CASSAGQRTYEQYF.

This clone was seen a few times. The read terminates 3 residues before the CDR3 end, so the remaining end is supplied by the germline J gene. The rearrangement links TRBV30 to TRBJ1-2, with no clear D. Germline assignment: CDR1 GTSNPN and CDR2 SVGIG (reference sequence). This CDR3 has 13 residues. CDR3 DNA, as far as it was read: TGTGCCTGGAGCGAAATGGAGGGTTTCGGC. It codes for CAWSEMEGFG. The full CDR3 protein reads CAWSEMEGFGYTF.

This clone came up many times. The read ends 3 residues early relative to the CDR3; the germline J gene fills the gap. The chain couples TRBV7-9 to TRBJ1-1, with 9 nucleotides matching TRBD1. CDR3 length: 14 amino acids. Per the germline V gene, CDR1 is SEHNR and CDR2 is FQNEAQ (reference sequence). The ends lost 7 bases at V and 7 bases at J; junction bases unmatched: 10. CDR3 DNA, as far as it was read: TGTGCCAGCACCCCCTGGACAGGGGATATTGAA. It yields the protein CASTPWTGDIE. The entire CDR3 protein is CASTPWTGDIEAFF.

With respect to this clone: The observed sequence ends 3 residues before the CDR3 terminus, with the missing tail filled in from the germline J gene. V gene TRBV6-1 combines with J gene TRBJ2-3; no definite D call. The CDR3 sequence is 14 residues long. Germline assignment: CDR1 MNHNS and CDR2 SASEGT. V was trimmed by 4 bases and J by 4 bases, leaving 12 bases between them. The CDR3 loop is CASSASFGADTQYF. CDR3 bases read: TGTGCCAGCAGTGCGAGTTTCGGTGCAGATACG.

This clone was seen a few times. The CDR3 end falls 3 residues outside the read, so it is completed with the germline J gene. This sequence joins TRBV7-2 and TRBJ1-5; D ambiguous. Trimming removed 5 bases at V and 5 bases at J, with 10 bases between. Germline assignment: CDR1 SGHTA and CDR2 FQGNSA. The CDR3 sequence is 13 residues long. The CDR3 bases that were read are TGTGCCAGCAGCGTCCGGGTCTATCAGCCC. This gives the protein CASSVRVYQP. The complete CDR3 protein is CASSVRVYQPQHF.